The 20 T cell receptor beta chains listed next were all sequenced from one sample in a study of T cells in women clearing cervical HPV infection. Assay: immunoSEQ multiplex PCR; the TCRdb copy retains only in-frame clones and omits some. This sample's table reports roughly 15,000 clones. Sequencing was done on a sample of blood buffy coat. These receptors all stem from a woman aged 18-69 years with a cervical HPV16 infection that either progressed to CIN3+ or cleared (not recorded which).

Note on this clone: The read halts 3 residues ahead of the CDR3 end, with the missing end drawn from the germline J gene. The V and J genes are TRBV5-1 and TRBJ2-5, with D hard to call. CDR3 length: 15 residues. From germline, CDR1 is SGHRS and CDR2 YFSETQ. V was cut by 1 base and J by 5 bases, with 15 bases left in between. The sequenced CDR3 bases are TGCGCCAGCAGCTTGCGGCAGGATGGTCGGGAGACC. Translation gives CASSLRQDGRET. The complete CDR3 protein is CASSLRQDGRETQYF.

For this clone: Other DNA variants within this sample encode the same CDR3. This CDR3 reads CSARTGYNQPQHF. CDR3 bases read: TGCAGTGCCAGGACAGGGTACAATCAGCCC. J is TRBJ1-5 and V is TRBV20-1, with 8 positions matching TRBD1. The read terminates 3 residues ahead of where the CDR3 ends, so the germline J gene completes it. This CDR3 is built from 13 residues. In germline, CDR1 is DFQATT, CDR2 SNEGSKA (reference sequence). Trimming took 6 bases from V and 3 from J; bases not matched to a gene: 4.

On this clone itself: The read stops 3 residues short of the end of the CDR3; the missing end is completed from the germline J gene. The chain links TRBV7-3 to TRBJ2-4; D is perhaps TRBD2 (7 bases). This CDR3 has 20 residues. Germline CDR1 reads SGHTA; CDR2 reads FQGTGA. Trimming removed 1 base from V and 0 bases from J, with 22 bases in between. The sequenced part of the CDR3 DNA is TGTGCCAGCAGCTTAAAGTTCAAGGGGGGGCTAGCGGTAGCCAAAAACATT. This translates into CASSLKFKGGLAVAKNI. The whole CDR3 sequence reads CASSLKFKGGLAVAKNIQYF.

Points on this clone: From the germline J gene comes the end of the CDR3, since the read stops 3 residues before it. The chain links TRBV2 to TRBJ2-5; 9 bases are a match to TRBD2. Unmatched junction bases numbered 6, after V lost 4 bases and J lost 3 bases. Germline loops: CDR1 SNHLY, CDR2 FYNNEI. The CDR3 spans 15 residues. CDR3 loop: CASSGDSGGEETQYF. Partial CDR3 DNA: TGTGCCAGCAGTGGTGATAGCGGGGGCGAAGAGACC.

CDR3 bases read: TGTGCCAGTAGTGCCCTAGCGGGAGCGGCTCCCAATGAG. Translating gives CASSALAGAAPNE. The CDR3 reads in full as CASSALAGAAPNEQFF. V gene TRBV19 combines with J gene TRBJ2-1; 10 bases fit TRBD2. The CDR3 end is not reached by the read, which stops 3 residues before it; the germline J gene fills it in. With 5 bases clipped from V and 6 bases from J, the junction kept 10 bases outside the gene matches. Germline V CDR1 and CDR2: LNHDA, SQIVND (reference sequence). CDR3 size: 16 residues.

Of note for this clone: The CDR3 end lies 3 residues beyond the end of the read and is filled in from the germline J gene. This sequence joins TRBV7-9 and TRBJ2-2; D not certain. Germline V lookup: CDR1 SEHNR, CDR2 FQNEAQ (reference sequence). This CDR3 is 12 amino acids long. The V end was cut by 5 bases, the J end by 5 bases, with 6 bases between. CDR3 amino acids: CASSPQTGELFF. Partial CDR3 DNA: TGTGCCAGCAGCCCCCAGACCGGGGAG.

Turning to this clone: The read stops 3 residues short of the end of the CDR3; the missing end is completed from the germline J gene. The chain recombines TRBV19 with TRBJ1-5; D remains ambiguous. Germline CDR1 LNHDA, CDR2 SQIVND (reference sequence). Deletions cut 3 bases from V and 3 bases from J, with 12 bases between. This CDR3 comprises 15 residues. The covered CDR3 bases are TGTGCCAGTAGTATTAGCGCAGGATCCAATCAGCCC. Translating it yields CASSISAGSNQP. The CDR3 in its entirety is CASSISAGSNQPQHF.

Its frequency marks this clone as medium-sized. Read coverage stops 3 residues before the CDR3 terminus; the germline J gene supplies the remainder. This sequence joins TRBV2 and TRBJ2-3; TRBD2 matches at 7 bases. The germline V gene has CDR1 SNHLY and CDR2 FYNNEI. The ends lost 3 bases at V and 8 bases at J; junction bases unmatched: 5. This CDR3 region has 13 residues. The chain's CDR3 is CASSERLAATQYF. The CDR3 bases that were read are TGTGCCAGCAGTGAGCGACTAGCAGCTACG.

Of note for this clone: The CDR3 end is not reached by the read, which stops 3 residues before it; the germline J gene fills it in. The J gene is TRBJ1-5, the V gene TRBV19, with D unclear. V lost 7 bases, J lost 3 bases, and 10 bases lay in between. CDR3 length: 13 amino acids. Germline CDR1 and CDR2: LNHDA and SQIVND (reference sequence). The CDR3 region is CASNGGYNQPQHF. Incomplete CDR3 DNA: TGTGCCAGTAATGGCGGTTACAATCAGCCC.

A note on this clone: Coverage ceases 3 residues before the CDR3 finishes, and the germline J gene fills in the end. This chain links TRBV13 with TRBJ2-1, with D unclear. CDR3 size: 15 residues. Trimming pared 4 bases from V and 9 bases from J, leaving 19 bases between. The germline V gene has CDR1 PRHDT and CDR2 FYEKMQ (reference sequence). Partial CDR3 DNA: TGTGCCAGCAGCTCCCAGGAAGATGGTCAGGCTGAG. This translates into CASSSQEDGQAE. The full CDR3 protein reads CASSSQEDGQAEQFF.

In the case of this clone: Read data end 3 residues before the CDR3 end; the end is taken from the germline J gene. V and J are TRBV7-9 and TRBJ2-7; 14 bases agree with TRBD2. The CDR3 loop spans 14 amino acids. Trimming cost V 6 bases and J 6 bases; bases outside gene matches: 4. The germline V gene encodes CDR1 SEHNR and CDR2 FQNEAQ (reference sequence). The CDR3 bases that were read are TGTGCCAGCAGACTCGGGACTAGCGGGAGCGAG. Residues: CASRLGTSGSE. The entire CDR3 protein is CASRLGTSGSEQYF.

Worth noting for this clone: The CDR3 is cut off 3 residues early in the read; its end comes from the germline J gene. The chain joins TRBV13 to TRBJ2-1, with a tentative D call TRBD2 (5 bases). The CDR3 consists of 15 residues. CDR1 is PRHDT, CDR2 FYEKMQ, per germline (reference sequence). Deletions cut 2 bases from V and 0 bases from J, with 8 bases between. This chain's CDR3 is CASSLQRNSYNEQFF. The covered CDR3 bases are TGTGCCAGCAGCTTACAGCGGAACTCCTACAATGAG.

Comment on this clone: The read ends 3 residues shy of where the CDR3 ends; the end is completed using the germline J gene. The chain links TRBV28 to TRBJ1-1; D unclear. This CDR3 is built from 16 residues. V was trimmed by 0 bases and J by 4 bases, leaving 15 bases between them. Germline lookup yields CDR1 MDHEN and CDR2 SYDVKM. The sequenced CDR3 bases are TGTGCCAGCAGTTTATGGGTTCCGGGGATCGGCACTGAA. Its translation: CASSLWVPGIGTE. The complete CDR3 protein is CASSLWVPGIGTEAFF.

On this clone itself: With the read ending 3 residues before the CDR3 end, the germline J gene is used to fill in that end. The V call is TRBV20-1, the J call TRBJ2-7; weak D call: TRBD1 (6 bases). The CDR3 loop spans 18 amino acids. The V end was cut by 4 bases, the J end by 0 bases, with 25 bases between. From germline, CDR1 is DFQATT and CDR2 SNEGSKA (reference sequence). Here the CDR3 reads CSAIFWGQRNLSSYEQYF. The DNA read from the CDR3 is TGCAGTGCTATTTTTTGGGGACAACGGAACCTTAGCTCCTACGAG.

With respect to this clone: The DNA ends 3 residues before the CDR3 does, and the rest of the CDR3 is filled in from the germline J gene. This sequence joins TRBV29-1 and TRBJ1-1; 9 nucleotides align to TRBD1. Germline assignment: CDR1 SQVTM and CDR2 ANQGSEA. V trimming: 6 bases; J trimming: 7 bases; junction bases outside the gene matches: 6. This CDR3 is built from 12 residues. Incomplete CDR3 DNA: TGCAGCGTCCCCGGGACAGGGCGTGAA. Translated, it gives CSVPGTGRE. The full-length CDR3 reads as CSVPGTGREAFF.

As concerns this clone: From the germline J gene comes the end of the CDR3, since the read stops 3 residues before it. The genes are TRBV5-1 and TRBJ2-1; TRBD2 matches 10 bases. V lost 4 bases and J lost 4; bases outside the gene matches: 5. Germline CDR1 is SGHRS and CDR2 is YFSETQ. The CDR3 covers 15 residues. CDR3 bases read: TGCGCCAGCAGCGGCATAGCGGGGGGTTACAATGAG. Translation gives CASSGIAGGYNE. The whole CDR3 sequence is CASSGIAGGYNEQFF.

Concerning this clone: The missing CDR3 end, 3 residues past where the read stops, is filled in from the germline J gene. This rearrangement joins TRBV11-2 to TRBJ2-2, with 8 nucleotides matching TRBD2. The J segment lost 6 bases and the V segment lost 11 bases, leaving 11 bases of the junction unmatched. This CDR3 is built from 14 residues. Germline V lookup: CDR1 SGHAT, CDR2 FQNNGV. Here the CDR3 reads CAGTRGGDAGELFF. The sequenced part of the CDR3 DNA is TGTGCCGGGACTCGGGGGGGCGACGCCGGGGAG.

About this clone: Read coverage stops 3 residues before the CDR3 terminus; the germline J gene supplies the remainder. V gene TRBV10-3 combines with J gene TRBJ1-2, with D maybe TRBD1 (6 bases). The CDR3 covers 14 residues. The germline V gene encodes CDR1 ENHRY and CDR2 SYGVKD. The CDR3 protein is CAISPHREVGGYTF. Incomplete CDR3 DNA: TGTGCCATCAGTCCGCACAGGGAGGTTGGGGGC.

In the case of this clone: With the read ending 3 residues before the CDR3 end, the germline J gene is used to fill in that end. The chain recombines TRBV5-1 with TRBJ1-1, with D possibly being TRBD1 (6 bases). Germline-derived CDR1 and CDR2 are SGHRS and YFSETQ. V was cut by 6 bases and J by 1 base, with 16 bases left in between. The CDR3 runs to 15 residues. Incomplete CDR3 DNA: TGCGCCAGCAACAGGGAACGTGTGGAGAACACTGAA. Protein: CASNRERVENTE. The CDR3 in full is CASNRERVENTEAFF.

This clone is deemed medium-sized by its frequency. The CDR3 goes on 3 residues after the read ends, and that part is filled in from the germline J gene. This chain connects TRBV18 to TRBJ1-3; D might be TRBD1 (5 bases). The CDR3 consists of 15 residues. Germline CDR1 reads KGHSH; CDR2 reads LQKENI. V lost 3 bases and J 0 bases, leaving 9 bases between the germline ends. The CDR3 DNA, read in part, is TGTGCCAGCTCACCTACAGGTCCCTCTGGAAACACC. Its protein is CASSPTGPSGNT. The full CDR3 protein is CASSPTGPSGNTIYF.